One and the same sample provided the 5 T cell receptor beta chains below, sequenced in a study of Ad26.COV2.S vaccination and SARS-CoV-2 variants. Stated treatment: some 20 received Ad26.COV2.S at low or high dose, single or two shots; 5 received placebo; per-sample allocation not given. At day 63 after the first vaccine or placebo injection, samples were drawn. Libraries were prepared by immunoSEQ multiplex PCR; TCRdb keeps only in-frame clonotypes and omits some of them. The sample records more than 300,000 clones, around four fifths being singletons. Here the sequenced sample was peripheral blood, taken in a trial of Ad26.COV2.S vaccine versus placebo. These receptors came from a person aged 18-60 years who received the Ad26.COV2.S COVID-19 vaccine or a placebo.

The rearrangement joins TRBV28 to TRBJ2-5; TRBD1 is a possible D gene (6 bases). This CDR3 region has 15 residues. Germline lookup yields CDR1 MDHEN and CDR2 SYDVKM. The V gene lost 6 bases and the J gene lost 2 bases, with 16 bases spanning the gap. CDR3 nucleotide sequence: TGTGCCAGCAGGCCTGACCGGGACACTCAAGAGACCCAGTACTTC. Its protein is CASRPDRDTQETQYF.

CDR3 sequence: CAISAGGGNQPQHF. The CDR3 nucleotides read TGTGCCATCAGCGCGGGAGGAGGGAACCAGCCCCAGCATTTT. The chain recombines TRBV10-3 with TRBJ1-5; the D is unclear. Germline V gives CDR1 ENHRY, CDR2 SYGVKD. The CDR3 is made up of 14 amino acids. Trimming took off 6 bases at V and 7 bases at J, with 16 bases between the two ends.

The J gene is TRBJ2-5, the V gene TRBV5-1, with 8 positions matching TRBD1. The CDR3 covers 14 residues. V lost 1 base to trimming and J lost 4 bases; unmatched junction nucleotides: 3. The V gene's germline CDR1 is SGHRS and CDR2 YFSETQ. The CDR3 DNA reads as TGCGCCAGCAGCTTGATGGGGACAGGAGAGACCCAGTACTTC. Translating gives CASSLMGTGETQYF.

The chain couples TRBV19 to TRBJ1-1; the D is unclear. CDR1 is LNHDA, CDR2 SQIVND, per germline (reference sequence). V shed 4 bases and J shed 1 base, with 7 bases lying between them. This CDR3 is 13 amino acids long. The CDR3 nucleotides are TGTGCCAGTAGTAGACTAAGGAACACTGAAGCTTTCTTT. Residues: CASSRLRNTEAFF.

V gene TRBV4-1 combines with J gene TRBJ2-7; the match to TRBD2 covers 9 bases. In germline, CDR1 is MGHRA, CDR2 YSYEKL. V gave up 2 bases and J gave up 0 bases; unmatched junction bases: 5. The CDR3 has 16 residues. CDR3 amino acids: CASSQLSGGSSYEQYF. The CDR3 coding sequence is TGCGCCAGCAGCCAACTTAGCGGGGGCAGCTCCTACGAGCAGTACTTC.